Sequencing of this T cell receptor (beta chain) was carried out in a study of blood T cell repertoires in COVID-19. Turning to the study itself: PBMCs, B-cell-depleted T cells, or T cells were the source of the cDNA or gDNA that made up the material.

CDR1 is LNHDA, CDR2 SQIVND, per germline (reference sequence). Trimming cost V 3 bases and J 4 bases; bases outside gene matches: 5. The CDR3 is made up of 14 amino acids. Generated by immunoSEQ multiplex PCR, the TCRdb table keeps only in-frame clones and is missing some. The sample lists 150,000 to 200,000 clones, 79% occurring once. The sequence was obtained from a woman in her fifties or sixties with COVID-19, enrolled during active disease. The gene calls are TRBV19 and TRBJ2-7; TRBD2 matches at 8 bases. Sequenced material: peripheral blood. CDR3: CASSIAGRVYEQYF. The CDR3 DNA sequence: TGTGCCAGTAGTATTGCCGGGAGGGTATACGAGCAGTACTTC. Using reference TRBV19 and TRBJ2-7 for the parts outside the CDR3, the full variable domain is DGGITQSPKYLFRKEGQNVTLSCEQNLNHDAMYWYRQDPGQGLRLIYYSQIVNDFQKGDIAEGYSVSREKKESFPLTVTSAQKNPTAFYLCASSIAGRVYEQYFGPGTRLTVT.